This TCR beta chain was sequenced in a study of shared clonotypes between healthy human individuals. The table came from immunoSEQ multiplex PCR; TCRdb's copy has only in-frame clones and leaves some out. Of 110,000 or so clones in the sample, over 65% are singletons; the top ten hold approximately 23%. Per the germline V gene, CDR1 is MDHEN and CDR2 is SYDVKM. CDR3 size: 11 residues. V lost 8 bases, J lost 5 bases, and 9 bases lay in between. This sequence joins TRBV28 and TRBJ2-5; D gene uncertain. Sequencing was performed on memory CD8+ T cells sorted from blood. Subset here: CD45RO+ cells pooled with CCR7-negative TemRA cells. The sequence came from a woman aged 25 to 39 in good health. The CDR3 DNA is TGTGCCAGCTTAGGGTGGGAGACCCAGTACTTC. Translation: CASLGWETQYF.